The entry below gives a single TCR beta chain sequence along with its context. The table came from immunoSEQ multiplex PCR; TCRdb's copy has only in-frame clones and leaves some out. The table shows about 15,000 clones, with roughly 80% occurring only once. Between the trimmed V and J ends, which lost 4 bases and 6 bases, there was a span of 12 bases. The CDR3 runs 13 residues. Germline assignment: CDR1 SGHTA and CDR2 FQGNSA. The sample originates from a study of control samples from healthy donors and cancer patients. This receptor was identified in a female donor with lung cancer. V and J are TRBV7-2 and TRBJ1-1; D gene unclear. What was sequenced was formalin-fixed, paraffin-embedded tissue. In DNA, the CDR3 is TGTGCCAGCAGCTCAACCAAGGAATCTGAAGCTTTCTTT. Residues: CASSSTKESEAFF.